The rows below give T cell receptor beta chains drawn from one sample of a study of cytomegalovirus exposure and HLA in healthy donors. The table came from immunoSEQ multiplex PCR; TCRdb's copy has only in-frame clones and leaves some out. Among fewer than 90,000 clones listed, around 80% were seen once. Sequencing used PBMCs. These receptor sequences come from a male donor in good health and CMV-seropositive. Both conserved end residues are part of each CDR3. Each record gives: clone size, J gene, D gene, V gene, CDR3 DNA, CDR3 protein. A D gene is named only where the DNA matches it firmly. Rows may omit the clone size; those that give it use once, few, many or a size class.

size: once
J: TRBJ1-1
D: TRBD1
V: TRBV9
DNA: TGTGCCAGCAGCCATGGGGCGCAGGGGGCGAACACTGAAGCTTTCTTT
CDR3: CASSHGAQGANTEAFF

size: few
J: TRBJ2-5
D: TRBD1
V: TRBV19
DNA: TGTGCCAGTAGTCTCACAGGGGCCCAAGAGACCCAGTACTTC
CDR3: CASSLTGAQETQYF

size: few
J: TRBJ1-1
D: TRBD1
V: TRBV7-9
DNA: TGTGCCAGCAGCTTAGAGACAGGGGGTATGGTTGGAACTGAAGCTTTCTTT
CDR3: CASSLETGGMVGTEAFF

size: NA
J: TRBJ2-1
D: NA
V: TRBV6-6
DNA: TGTGCCAGCAGTAGCCTAAGCTCCTACAATGAGCAGTTCTTC
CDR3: CASSSLSSYNEQFF

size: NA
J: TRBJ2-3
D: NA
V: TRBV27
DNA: TGTGCCAGCAGTACTAGCACCTGGGCAGATACGCAGTATTTT
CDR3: CASSTSTWADTQYF

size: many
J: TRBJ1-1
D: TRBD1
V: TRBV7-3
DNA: TGTGCCAGCAGCTTAAGGGGAGGGACAGGGCACCTAAACACTGAAGCTTTCTTT
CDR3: CASSLRGGTGHLNTEAFF

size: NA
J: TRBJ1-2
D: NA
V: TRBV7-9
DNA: TGTGCCAGCAGCCCCCAGGACTGGCTATGGGGCTACACCTTC
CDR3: CASSPQDWLWGYTF

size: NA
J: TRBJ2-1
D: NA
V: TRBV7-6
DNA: TGTGCCAGCAGCCTGAACAGGGCATATGAGCAGTTCTTC
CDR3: CASSLNRAYEQFF

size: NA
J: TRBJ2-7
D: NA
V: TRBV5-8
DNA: TGTGCCAGCATCTCCTACGCACAGATGGGGGGTGGTCTCGAGCAGTACTTC
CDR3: CASISYAQMGGGLEQYF

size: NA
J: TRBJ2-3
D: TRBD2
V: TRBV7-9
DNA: TGTGCCAGCAGCCGCGCCGGGACTAGGTTAGATACGCAGTATTTT
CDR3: CASSRAGTRLDTQYF

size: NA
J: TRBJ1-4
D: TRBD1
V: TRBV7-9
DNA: TGTGCCAGCAGCCCTAGACGGCAGGGGGCTGAAAAACTGTTTTTT
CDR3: CASSPRRQGAEKLFF

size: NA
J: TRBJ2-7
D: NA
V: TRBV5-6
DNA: TGTGCCAGCAGCTTGCGCAGCAGGACCTACGAGCAGTACTTC
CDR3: CASSLRSRTYEQYF

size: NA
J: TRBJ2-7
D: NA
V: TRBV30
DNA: TGTGCCTGGAGTGTGGGCCCCTACGAGCAGTACTTC
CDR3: CAWSVGPYEQYF

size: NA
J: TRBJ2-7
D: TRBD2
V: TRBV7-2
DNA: TGTGCCAGCAGCTCGACTAGCGGCTACTACGAGCAGTACTTC
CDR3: CASSSTSGYYEQYF

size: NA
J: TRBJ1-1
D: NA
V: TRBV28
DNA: TGTGCCAGTCACACCCCGGCAATCCAGGGTCATGATGAAGCTTTCTTT
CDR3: CASHTPAIQGHDEAFF

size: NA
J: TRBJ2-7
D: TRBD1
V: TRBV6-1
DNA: TGTGCCAGCAGTAACAGGGGGCAGGACGAGCAGTACTTC
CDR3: CASSNRGQDEQYF

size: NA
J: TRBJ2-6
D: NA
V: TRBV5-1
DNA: TGCGCCAGCAGCTTGGACAGAGCTTCTGGGGCCAACGTCCTGACTTTC
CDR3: CASSLDRASGANVLTF

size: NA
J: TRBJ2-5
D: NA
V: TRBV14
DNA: TGTGCCAGCAGCCAAGCCCACGGGGAGTCGAGGTCTGAAGAGATCCAGTACTTC
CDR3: CASSQAHGESRSEEIQYF

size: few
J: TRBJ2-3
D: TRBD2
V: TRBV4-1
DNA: TGCGCCAGCAGCCAAGAGGGGCTAGCGGGGGCGGTGGATACGCAGTATTTT
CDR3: CASSQEGLAGAVDTQYF

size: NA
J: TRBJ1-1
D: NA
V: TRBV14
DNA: TGTGCCAGCAGCCAGGGAGTTGACACTGAAGCTTTCTTT
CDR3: CASSQGVDTEAFF

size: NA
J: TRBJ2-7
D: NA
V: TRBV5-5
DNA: TGTGCCAGCGAGATCGAACAGGGTAGGGAGTACTTC
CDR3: CASEIEQGREYF

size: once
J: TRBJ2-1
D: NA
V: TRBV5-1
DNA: TGCGCCAGCAGCTCCTCTAGCTCCTACAATGAGCAGTTCTTC
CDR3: CASSSSSSYNEQFF

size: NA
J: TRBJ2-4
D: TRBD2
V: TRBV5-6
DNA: TGTGCCAGCAGTACCCGACTAGCGGGAGGGGCCAAAAACATTCAGTACTTC
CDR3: CASSTRLAGGAKNIQYF

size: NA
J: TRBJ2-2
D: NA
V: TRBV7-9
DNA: TGTGCCAGCAGCCCTTCCGAACAATTCACCGGGGAGCTGTTTTTT
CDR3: CASSPSEQFTGELFF

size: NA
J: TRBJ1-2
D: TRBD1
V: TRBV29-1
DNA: TGCAGCGTTGGACAGGGTTTTGGTGGCTACACCTTC
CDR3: CSVGQGFGGYTF

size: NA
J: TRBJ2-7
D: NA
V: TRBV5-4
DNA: TGTGCCAGCAGCTTCGCAACTACCTACGAGCAGTACTTC
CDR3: CASSFATTYEQYF

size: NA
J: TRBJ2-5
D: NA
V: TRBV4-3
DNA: TGCGCCAGCAGCCAAGAGGGCAGGGTACAAGAGACCCAGTACTTC
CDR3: CASSQEGRVQETQYF

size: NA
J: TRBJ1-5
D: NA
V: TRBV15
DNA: TGTGCCACCAGCAGACAGGGTCGGGGCAATCAGCCCCAGCATTTT
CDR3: CATSRQGRGNQPQHF

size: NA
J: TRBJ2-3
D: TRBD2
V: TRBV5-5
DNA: TGTGCCAGCAGCCCGACTAGCGGGAGTTTGGGCACAGATACGCAGTATTTT
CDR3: CASSPTSGSLGTDTQYF

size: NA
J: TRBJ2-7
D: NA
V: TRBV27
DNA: TGTGCCAGCAGCCCTGGGGTAGCGCCAAGTTACGAGCAGTACTTC
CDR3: CASSPGVAPSYEQYF

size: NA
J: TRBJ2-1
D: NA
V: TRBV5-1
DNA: TGCGCCAGCAGCTTGGGAGCCTCGGAGCAGTTCTTC
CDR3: CASSLGASEQFF

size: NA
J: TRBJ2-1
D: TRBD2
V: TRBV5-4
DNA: TGTGCCAGCAGCTATGGACTAGCGGGGGACAATGAGCAGTTCTTC
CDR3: CASSYGLAGDNEQFF

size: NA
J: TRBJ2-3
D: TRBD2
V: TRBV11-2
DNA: TGTGCCAGCAGCTGGACTAGCGGGAGCTCCGGGGGAGATACGCAGTATTTT
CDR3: CASSWTSGSSGGDTQYF

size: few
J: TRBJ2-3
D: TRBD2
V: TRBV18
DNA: TGTGCCAGCTCACCACTTGGACTAGCGGCAAGTGCTAGCACAGATACGCAGTATTTT
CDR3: CASSPLGLAASASTDTQYF

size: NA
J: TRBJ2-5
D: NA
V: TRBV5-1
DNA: TGCGCCAGCAGCTTGGAGGCGGCCAGAAAGACCCAGTACTTC
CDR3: CASSLEAARKTQYF

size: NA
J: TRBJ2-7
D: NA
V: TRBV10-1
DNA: TGCGCCAGCCGTGTTTCCAAGCCCTACGAGCAGTACTTC
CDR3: CASRVSKPYEQYF

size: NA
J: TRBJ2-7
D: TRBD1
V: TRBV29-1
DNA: TGCAGCGTTGACGGACAGGGGGTAGGGAACGAGCAGTACTTC
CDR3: CSVDGQGVGNEQYF

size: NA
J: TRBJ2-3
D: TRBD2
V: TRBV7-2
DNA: TGTGCCAGCAGTTTTGGGACTAGCGGACCCACAGATACGCAGTATTTT
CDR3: CASSFGTSGPTDTQYF

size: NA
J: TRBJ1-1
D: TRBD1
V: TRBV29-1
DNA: TGCAGCGTGGTTACAGGGGCCACTGAAGCTTTCTTT
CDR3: CSVVTGATEAFF

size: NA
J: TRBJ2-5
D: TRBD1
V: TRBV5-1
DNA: TGCGCCAGCAGCTGGACCGGGACAGGGGTGACGGAGACCCAGTACTTC
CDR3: CASSWTGTGVTETQYF

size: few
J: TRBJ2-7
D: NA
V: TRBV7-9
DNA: TGTGCCAGCGGTACAGGCTACGAGCAGTACTTC
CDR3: CASGTGYEQYF

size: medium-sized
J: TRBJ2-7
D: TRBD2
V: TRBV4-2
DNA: TGTGCCAGCAGCCAAGGGGGACTAGTTTCTGGCGAGCAGTACTTC
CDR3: CASSQGGLVSGEQYF